This T cell receptor beta chain appears in the sequencing data of a study of blood T cell repertoires in COVID-19. Study background: The samples span acute and convalescent COVID-19 from the United States, Italy and Spain.

Original analysis: Estimated nucleated cell counts came from reference gene primer amplification. Some clones are missing from TCRdb's copy, which holds only in-frame ones; the method was immunoSEQ multiplex PCR. The V and J calls and the clone size are those of that table, but D and trimming were determined from the DNA. The sample lists fewer than 100,000 clones; approximately 80% were seen once. The V gene lost 6 bases and the J gene lost 6 bases, with 14 bases spanning the gap. This CDR3 is 14 amino acids long. CDR1 is MDHEN and CDR2 is SYDVKM in the germline V gene. J is TRBJ2-2 and V is TRBV28; weak D call: TRBD2 (6 bases). The sequencing input was peripheral blood. This TCR derives from a man between 50 and 59 years old with acute or convalescent COVID-19. In DNA form, the CDR3 reads TGTGCCAGCAGGGCGGGGTACTCCGCCGGGGAGCTGTTTTTT. It is translated as CASRAGYSAGELFF.